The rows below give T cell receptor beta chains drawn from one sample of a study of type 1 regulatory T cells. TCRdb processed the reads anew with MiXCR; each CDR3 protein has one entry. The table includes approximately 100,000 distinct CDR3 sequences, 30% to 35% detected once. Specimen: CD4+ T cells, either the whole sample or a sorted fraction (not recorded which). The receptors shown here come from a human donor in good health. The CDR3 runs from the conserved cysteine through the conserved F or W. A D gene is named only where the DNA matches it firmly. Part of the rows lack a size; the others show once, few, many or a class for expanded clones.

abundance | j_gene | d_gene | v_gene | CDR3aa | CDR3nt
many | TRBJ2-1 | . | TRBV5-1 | CASSLDGRGHNEQFF | TGCGCCAGCAGCTTGGATGGACGGGGGCATAATGAGCAGTTCTTC
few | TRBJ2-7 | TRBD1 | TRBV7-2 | CASSFATGQYEQYF | TGTGCCAGCAGCTTCGCGACAGGGCAATACGAGCAGTACTTC
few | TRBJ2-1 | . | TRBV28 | CASSLQPGEQFF | TGTGCCAGCAGTCTCCAACCCGGGGAGCAGTTCTTC
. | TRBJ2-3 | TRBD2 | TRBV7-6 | CASSRWTSGTITRNTDTQYF | TGTGCCAGCAGCCGATGGACTAGCGGGACAATAACACGCAACACAGATACGCAGTATTTT
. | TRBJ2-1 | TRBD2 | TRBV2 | CASRGDTDEQFF | TGTGCCAGCCGGGGGGATACGGATGAGCAGTTCTTC
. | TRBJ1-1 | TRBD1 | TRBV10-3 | CATSERGQGGTEAFF | TGTGCCACCAGTGAGAGAGGACAGGGGGGCACTGAAGCTTTCTTT
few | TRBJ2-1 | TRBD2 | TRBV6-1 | CASSPAGEVHEQFF | TGTGCCAGCAGCCCAGCGGGAGAGGTCCATGAGCAGTTCTTC
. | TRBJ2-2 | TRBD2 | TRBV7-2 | CASSLVGGRTTGELFF | TGTGCCAGCAGCTTAGTAGGCGGGAGAACCACCGGGGAGCTGTTTTTT
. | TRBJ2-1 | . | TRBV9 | CASSVERVYNEQFF | TGTGCCAGCAGCGTGGAGCGGGTGTACAATGAGCAGTTCTTC
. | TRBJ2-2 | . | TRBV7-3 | CASSATATGELFF | TGTGCCAGCAGCGCGACTGCCACCGGGGAGCTGTTTTTT
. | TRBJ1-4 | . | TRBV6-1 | CASSGQENEKLFF | TGTGCCAGCAGTGGACAGGAAAACGAAAAACTGTTTTTT
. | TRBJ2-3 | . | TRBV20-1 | CSASPGCGRTDTQYF | TGCAGTGCCAGCCCTGGGTGCGGCCGCACAGATACGCAGTATTTT
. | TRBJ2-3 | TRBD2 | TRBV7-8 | CASSLVLTSGSDTQYF | TGTGCCAGCAGCTTAGTCCTGACTAGCGGGAGTGATACGCAGTATTTT
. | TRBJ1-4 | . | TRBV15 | CATSRSRQELATNEKLFF | TGTGCCACCAGCAGATCTCGACAGGAGCTTGCAACTAATGAAAAACTGTTTTTT
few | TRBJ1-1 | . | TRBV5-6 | CASSLAARTGNTEAFF | TGTGCCAGCAGCTTGGCCGCCAGGACGGGAAACACTGAAGCTTTCTTT
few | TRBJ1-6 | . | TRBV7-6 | CASTQETASYNSPLHF | TGTGCCAGCACCCAAGAGACAGCTTCCTATAATTCACCCCTCCACTTT
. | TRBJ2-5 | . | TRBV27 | CASRAQGGQETQYF | TGTGCCAGCAGAGCACAGGGAGGCCAAGAGACCCAGTACTTC
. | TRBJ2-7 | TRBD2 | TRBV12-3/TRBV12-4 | CASSLKREGLYEQYF | TGTGCCAGCAGTTTAAAGCGGGAGGGCCTCTACGAGCAGTACTTC
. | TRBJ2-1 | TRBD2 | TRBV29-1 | CSGSRGRGRGYNEQFF | TGCAGCGGCAGTCGGGGTCGTGGGCGGGGGTACAATGAGCAGTTCTTC
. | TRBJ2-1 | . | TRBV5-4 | CASSLVGSTGEQFF | TGTGCCAGCAGCTTGGTTGGGTCTACGGGTGAGCAGTTCTTC
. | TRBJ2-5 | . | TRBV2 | CASRGYGGALQETQYF | TGTGCCAGCAGGGGGTATGGAGGGGCACTCCAAGAGACCCAGTACTTC
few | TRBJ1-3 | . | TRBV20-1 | CSARNGDTIYF | TGCAGTGCGCGGAATGGGGACACCATATATTTT
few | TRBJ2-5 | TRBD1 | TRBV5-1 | CASSGGQLQETQYF | TGCGCCAGCAGCGGGGGACAGCTCCAAGAGACCCAGTACTTC
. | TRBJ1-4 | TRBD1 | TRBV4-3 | CASSLSTGGGEKLFF | TGCGCCAGCAGCCTTTCAACAGGGGGAGGAGAAAAACTGTTTTTT
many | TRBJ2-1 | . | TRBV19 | CASSGSSYNEQFF | TGTGCCAGTAGCGGGAGCTCCTACAATGAGCAGTTCTTC
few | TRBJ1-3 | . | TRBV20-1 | CSAVQPGVISSGNTIYF | TGCAGTGCCGTACAACCAGGGGTGATAAGCTCTGGAAACACCATATATTTT
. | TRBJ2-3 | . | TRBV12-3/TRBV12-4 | CASTSRGLTDTQYF | TGTGCCAGCACGTCCAGGGGATTGACAGATACGCAGTATTTT
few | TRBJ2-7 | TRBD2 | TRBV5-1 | CASTPGGGYEQYF | TGCGCCAGCACACCCGGGGGGGGCTACGAGCAGTACTTC
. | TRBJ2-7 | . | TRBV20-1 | CSARAGQYEQYF | TGCAGTGCTAGAGCCGGACAGTACGAGCAGTACTTC
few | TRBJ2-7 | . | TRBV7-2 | CASSISPNPSHEQYF | TGTGCCAGCAGCATCTCGCCAAACCCTAGCCACGAGCAGTACTTC